The clone carrying this T cell receptor beta chain occurred once. Using a J-beta primer mix together with a sample-barcoded 5' primer, a second PCR was run for roughly 7 to 12 cycles. All samples yielded 2.5 million or more CDR3-containing paired-end reads. From the 5' RACE reads, TCRdb called clonotypes with MiXCR, one entry per CDR3 protein. The data contain approximately 1,100,000 distinct CDR3 sequences, more than 40% of them singletons. This specimen belongs to a study of blood T cells in healthy people across ages. Study-level information: Per two T cells, template switching captured roughly one barcoded beta molecule.

This clonotype was sampled from a woman aged 55-75 years in good health. Sample: blood.

The CDR3 spells CASSPYSGNNEQFF. The CDR3 DNA reads TGTGCCAGCAGCCCCTACAGTGGAAACAATGAGCAGTTCTTC. This chain connects TRBV7-9 to TRBJ2-1; D is uncertain. CDR1 and CDR2 (germline): SEHNR, FQNEAQ (reference sequence). This CDR3 spans 14 amino acids. Trimming cost V 5 bases and J 5 bases, with 13 bases left between them.